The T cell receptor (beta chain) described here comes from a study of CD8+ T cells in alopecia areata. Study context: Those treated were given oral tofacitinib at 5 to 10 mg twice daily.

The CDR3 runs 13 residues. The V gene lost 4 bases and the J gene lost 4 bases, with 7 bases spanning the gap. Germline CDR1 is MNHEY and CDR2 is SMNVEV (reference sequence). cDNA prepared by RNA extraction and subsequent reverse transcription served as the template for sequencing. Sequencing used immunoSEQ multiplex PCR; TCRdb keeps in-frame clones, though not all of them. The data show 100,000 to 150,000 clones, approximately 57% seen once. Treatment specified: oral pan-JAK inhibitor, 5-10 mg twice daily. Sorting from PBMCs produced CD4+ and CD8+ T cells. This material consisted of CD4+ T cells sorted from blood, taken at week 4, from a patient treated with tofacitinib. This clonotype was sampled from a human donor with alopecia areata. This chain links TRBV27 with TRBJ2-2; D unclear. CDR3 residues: CASSYGFTGELFF. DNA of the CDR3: TGTGCCAGCAGTTACGGATTCACCGGGGAGCTGTTTTTT.